These T cell receptor beta chains were read from a single sample in a study of T cells in Graves' hyperthyroidism and ophthalmopathy. TCRdb independently ran MiXCR on the multiplex PCR reads; one entry per CDR3 protein. The sample consists of about 320,000 distinct CDR3 sequences, roughly 15% of them appearing once. Material: blood. The receptors were gathered from a man aged 25 to 40 with Graves' hyperthyroidism. CDR3s include the opening cysteine and the closing phenylalanine or tryptophan. The order of the fields is D gene, V gene, J gene, clone size, CDR3 protein, CDR3 DNA. The D gene is left open where the match is weak. The size field is filled for only some rows; it gives once, few, many or a size class.

D: TRBD2; V: TRBV28; J: TRBJ2-7; size: many; CDR3: CASSFGLAGGLYEQYF; DNA: TGTGCCAGCAGTTTCGGCCTAGCGGGAGGGCTATACGAGCAGTACTTC
D: TRBD1; V: TRBV6-2/TRBV6-3; J: TRBJ1-1; size: many; CDR3: CASSQGQGSGTEAFF; DNA: TGTGCCAGCAGCCAAGGACAGGGGTCGGGCACTGAAGCTTTCTTT
D: -; V: TRBV5-6; J: TRBJ2-1; size: few; CDR3: CASSYPPGYEQFF; DNA: TGTGCCAGCAGCTACCCGCCGGGGTATGAGCAGTTCTTC
D: -; V: TRBV28; J: TRBJ1-6; size: many; CDR3: CASSFVAGVNSPLHF; DNA: TGTGCCAGCAGTTTTGTTGCAGGCGTCAATTCACCCCTCCACTTT
D: -; V: TRBV7-2; J: TRBJ1-1; size: many; CDR3: CASIQDRMNTEAFF; DNA: TGTGCCAGCATCCAGGACAGAATGAACACTGAAGCTTTCTTT
D: -; V: TRBV11-2; J: TRBJ2-5; size: -; CDR3: CASSPLRGVQETQYF; DNA: TGTGCCAGCAGCCCTCTCAGGGGGGTCCAAGAGACCCAGTACTTC
D: -; V: TRBV5-6; J: TRBJ1-5; size: -; CDR3: CASSSFLYSNQPQHF; DNA: TGTGCCAGCAGCTCCTTCCTCTATAGCAATCAGCCCCAGCATTTT
D: TRBD1; V: TRBV5-6; J: TRBJ1-5; size: -; CDR3: CASSRLDRGNDQPQHF; DNA: TGTGCCAGCAGCCGCCTTGACAGGGGTAACGATCAGCCCCAGCATTTT
D: -; V: TRBV3-1; J: TRBJ2-7; size: few; CDR3: CASSQEGGPFREQYF; DNA: TGTGCCAGCAGCCAAGAAGGCGGTCCTTTCCGCGAGCAGTACTTC
D: -; V: TRBV6-1; J: TRBJ2-5; size: many; CDR3: CASKRTPLGTQYF; DNA: TGTGCCAGCAAGCGGACGCCCTTAGGGACCCAGTACTTC
D: -; V: TRBV7-3; J: TRBJ2-2; size: -; CDR3: CASSFEYTGELFF; DNA: TGTGCCAGCAGCTTCGAGTACACCGGGGAGCTGTTTTTT
D: -; V: TRBV12-3/TRBV12-4; J: TRBJ2-7; size: many; CDR3: CASSFRTNTYEQYF; DNA: TGTGCCAGCAGTTTTAGGACGAATACCTACGAGCAGTACTTC
D: TRBD1; V: TRBV11-1; J: TRBJ2-3; size: -; CDR3: CASAKTGDTQYF; DNA: TGTGCCAGCGCTAAGACAGGGGATACGCAGTATTTT
D: -; V: TRBV11-2; J: TRBJ2-6; size: -; CDR3: CASSPELRANVLTF; DNA: TGTGCCAGCAGCCCGGAGCTGAGGGCCAACGTCCTGACTTTC
D: TRBD1; V: TRBV18; J: TRBJ1-1; size: many; CDR3: CASSKDRATNTEAFF; DNA: TGTGCCAGCTCAAAGGACAGGGCAACGAACACTGAAGCTTTCTTT
D: -; V: TRBV28; J: TRBJ2-3; size: many; CDR3: CASSFRDLELTDTQYF; DNA: TGTGCCAGCAGTTTCCGGGACCTTGAACTCACAGATACGCAGTATTTT
D: TRBD1; V: TRBV24-1; J: TRBJ2-2; size: few; CDR3: CATSEGGRTGELFF; DNA: TGTGCCACCAGTGAAGGGGGCCGAACCGGGGAGCTGTTTTTT
D: -; V: TRBV7-9; J: TRBJ1-1; size: -; CDR3: CASSLAGRMNTEAFF; DNA: TGTGCCAGCAGCTTAGCGGGACGGATGAACACTGAAGCTTTCTTT
D: TRBD1; V: TRBV9; J: TRBJ2-7; size: -; CDR3: CASSVGDSSSYEQYF; DNA: TGTGCCAGCAGCGTAGGGGACAGCTCCTCCTACGAGCAGTACTTC
D: TRBD2; V: TRBV28; J: TRBJ2-3; size: many; CDR3: CASSSAGVGTDTQYF; DNA: TGTGCCAGCAGTTCAGCGGGAGTTGGCACAGATACGCAGTATTTT
D: -; V: TRBV20-1; J: TRBJ2-3; size: many; CDR3: CSVNNREDTQYF; DNA: TGCAGTGTCAACAATCGGGAAGATACGCAGTATTTT
D: -; V: TRBV18; J: TRBJ2-4; size: few; CDR3: CASSTDRQNIQYF; DNA: TGTGCCAGCTCTACGGACAGACAAAACATTCAGTACTTC
D: TRBD2; V: TRBV6-1; J: TRBJ2-7; size: many; CDR3: CASSEIGLAASSYEQYF; DNA: TGTGCCAGCAGTGAAATAGGACTAGCGGCGAGCTCCTACGAGCAGTACTTC
D: TRBD1; V: TRBV5-4; J: TRBJ1-2; size: -; CDR3: CASSLQGQGLYPYFGYTF; DNA: TGTGCCAGCAGCTTGCAAGGACAGGGCTTATACCCGTATTTTGGCTACACCTTC
D: TRBD1; V: TRBV18; J: TRBJ2-5; size: many; CDR3: CASSPPDREQETQYF; DNA: TGTGCCAGCTCACCACCGGACAGGGAACAAGAGACCCAGTACTTC
D: -; V: TRBV3-1; J: TRBJ1-3; size: many; CDR3: CASSQGLRDGPGNTIYF; DNA: TGTGCCAGCAGCCAAGGTCTACGGGACGGGCCTGGAAACACCATATATTTT
D: TRBD2; V: TRBV10-2; J: TRBJ2-2; size: few; CDR3: CATLPGTSGSNTGELFF; DNA: TGCGCCACTCTTCCCGGGACTAGCGGATCGAACACCGGGGAGCTGTTTTTT
D: TRBD1; V: TRBV7-2; J: TRBJ2-1; size: many; CDR3: CASSSQGSSYNERFF; DNA: TGTGCCAGCAGCTCACAGGGGAGCTCCTACAATGAGCGGTTCTTC
D: -; V: TRBV5-1; J: TRBJ2-5; size: -; CDR3: CASSFFSFQETQYF; DNA: TGCGCCAGCAGCTTCTTCAGTTTTCAAGAGACCCAGTATTTC
D: -; V: TRBV20-1; J: TRBJ1-5; size: -; CDR3: CSARESLQGHQPQHF; DNA: TGCAGTGCTAGAGAGTCCCTGCAGGGGCATCAGCCCCAGCATTTT
D: -; V: TRBV15; J: TRBJ2-7; size: many; CDR3: CATSRERHWGSEQYF; DNA: TGTGCCACCAGCAGAGAACGGCACTGGGGAAGCGAGCAGTACTTC
D: TRBD1; V: TRBV2; J: TRBJ1-2; size: many; CDR3: CASSEETGGAGGYTF; DNA: TGTGCCAGCAGTGAGGAGACAGGGGGCGCAGGGGGCTACACCTTC
D: TRBD1; V: TRBV6-1; J: TRBJ2-5; size: -; CDR3: CASSPGQRSQQYF; DNA: TGTGCCAGCAGTCCGGGACAGAGGTCTCAACAGTACTTC
D: TRBD1; V: TRBV27; J: TRBJ1-1; size: many; CDR3: CASSLSPWDRAGAFF; DNA: TGTGCCAGCAGTTTATCTCCCTGGGACAGGGCGGGCGCTTTCTTT
D: -; V: TRBV20-1; J: TRBJ2-1; size: many; CDR3: CSASVGPSSDNEQFF; DNA: TGCAGTGCTAGTGTGGGGCCTAGCTCAGACAATGAGCAGTTCTTC
D: -; V: TRBV12-3/TRBV12-4; J: TRBJ1-4; size: few; CDR3: CASSLAERGKLFF; DNA: TGTGCCAGCAGTTTGGCCGAACGGGGAAAACTGTTTTTT
D: TRBD1; V: TRBV19; J: TRBJ2-2; size: -; CDR3: CASSITGTGDTGELFF; DNA: TGTGCCAGTAGTATCACCGGGACAGGAGACACCGGGGAGCTGTTTTTT
D: TRBD2; V: TRBV28; J: TRBJ2-2; size: many; CDR3: CASSSTGTSGRAITGELFF; DNA: TGTGCCAGCAGTTCTACCGGGACTAGCGGGAGGGCCATCACCGGGGAGCTGTTTTTT
D: -; V: TRBV7-2; J: TRBJ2-5; size: few; CDR3: CACSLYWGVQETQYF; DNA: TGTGCCTGCAGCTTATATTGGGGGGTTCAAGAGACCCAGTACTTC
D: TRBD2; V: TRBV12-3/TRBV12-4; J: TRBJ2-7; size: many; CDR3: CASSPLTSGYEQYF; DNA: TGTGCCAGCAGTCCCCTGACTAGCGGCTACGAGCAGTACTTC
D: TRBD2; V: TRBV20-1; J: TRBJ2-1; size: many; CDR3: CSAREGLAGVYEQFF; DNA: TGCAGTGCTAGGGAGGGACTAGCGGGAGTATATGAGCAGTTCTTC
D: -; V: TRBV29-1; J: TRBJ1-1; size: many; CDR3: CSVVGGMNTEAFF; DNA: TGCAGCGTTGTCGGTGGGATGAACACTGAAGCTTTCTTT
D: TRBD2; V: TRBV7-6; J: TRBJ2-1; size: -; CDR3: CASSRGGGLDEQFF; DNA: TGTGCCAGCAGCCGGGGGGGGGGGCTCGATGAGCAGTTCTTC
D: TRBD1; V: TRBV30; J: TRBJ2-7; size: many; CDR3: CAWDTGTDFSYEQYF; DNA: TGTGCCTGGGATACCGGGACAGATTTCTCCTACGAGCAGTACTTC
D: -; V: TRBV4-1; J: TRBJ2-5; size: -; CDR3: CASSQDRSGQGMRETQYF; DNA: TGCGCCAGCAGCCAAGATCGTAGTGGTCAGGGGATGCGAGAGACCCAGTACTTC